The clone carrying this TCR beta chain came up once. What it binds is unknown. This sample was included in a study of shared clonotypes between healthy human individuals. Looking at the study overall: Each donor had three CD4 naive, three CD4 memory, two CD8 naive and one CD8 memory plate.

Sequenced by immunoSEQ multiplex PCR; TCRdb stores in-frame clones only, minus some. This table has some 360,000 clones, less than 85% appearing once. Negatively enriched CD4+ T cells were divided by CD45RA into naive and memory. Whole-study results and caveats: The study sampled only blood, and tissue repertoires likely differ. All-four-donor shared clonotypes had higher generation probabilities than non-shared clonotypes did.

V was cut by 5 bases and J by 0 bases, with 17 bases left in between. The CDR3 sequence is 18 residues long. Germline CDR1 and CDR2: SGHTA and FQGNSA. Sequences were obtained from memory CD4+ T cells sorted from blood. The subset: CD45RA-negative fraction. The rearrangement uses TRBV7-2 and TRBJ2-6, with D perhaps being TRBD1 or TRBD2 (6 bases each). The source of this sequence is a man in his thirties or forties in good health. CDR3 region: CASSGQSGGSSGANVLTF. CDR3 sequence (DNA): TGTGCCAGCAGCGGACAGTCCGGAGGGAGCTCTGGGGCCAACGTCCTGACTTTC.